This T cell receptor (beta chain) was sequenced during a study of early T cells in non-severe SARS-CoV-2 infection. CDR3 length: 16 amino acids. Trimming removed 0 bases at V and 0 bases at J, with 11 bases between. Germline V gene lookup returns CDR1 KGHSH and CDR2 LQKENI. This clonotype was observed a handful of times. Each CDR3 protein is one row after TCRdb ran MiXCR on the 5' RACE reads. This sample carries about 61,000 distinct CDR3 sequences, around 12% of them seen once, and the ten largest clones take over 1%. This receptor was obtained from an adult who was a healthcare worker with PCR-confirmed SARS-CoV-2 infection or an uninfected control (not recorded which). The donor label of this sample is uncertain. The sample was whole blood, taken at baseline. This chain joins TRBV18 and TRBJ1-1; D not certain. The CDR3 nucleotides are TGTGCCAGCTCACCACCTTTGACTAACGTGAACACTGAAGCTTTCTTT. It yields the protein CASSPPLTNVNTEAFF.